This TCR beta chain was sequenced in a study of OX40 agonist ivuxolimab in advanced cancers. Generated by immunoSEQ multiplex PCR, the TCRdb table keeps only in-frame clones and is missing some. Of tens of thousands of clones in the sample, more than 65% are singletons; the top ten hold about 15%. V lost 8 bases, J lost 0 bases, and 13 bases lay in between. The CDR3 totals 14 residues. Germline V gene lookup returns CDR1 SNHLY and CDR2 FYNNEI. The clonotype comes from an adult with an advanced solid tumor such as melanoma, head and neck, liver or kidney cancer. The rearrangement uses TRBV2 and TRBJ1-1, with D maybe TRBD1 (5 bases). This sample comprised CD4+ or CD8+ T cells sorted from blood, obtained in a trial of the OX40 agonist ivuxolimab. The CDR3 sequence is CASGGARLNTEAFF. The CDR3 DNA is TGTGCCAGCGGGGGAGCCAGGTTGAACACTGAAGCTTTCTTT.